These T cell receptor beta chains were read from a single sample in a study of spatial heterogeneity in lung cancer. Using its own MiXCR run on the 5' RACE reads, TCRdb lists one record per CDR3 protein. The data show about 36,000 distinct CDR3 sequences, 4% to 6% seen once. Sequences were derived from PBMCs, sampled at surgery. These receptors originate from a female donor with early-stage non-small cell lung cancer. CDR3s include the opening cysteine and the closing phenylalanine or tryptophan. The D gene is left open where the match is weak. Not every row has a clone size; where given, it reads once, few, many or a size class.

V	J	D	size	CDR3	DNA
TRBV18	TRBJ2-3	NA	few	CASSPRTFDTQYF	TGTGCCAGCTCACCAAGGACTTTTGATACGCAGTATTTT
TRBV6-6	TRBJ1-2	TRBD1	many	CASSFDRDYGYTF	TGTGCCAGCAGCTTCGACAGGGATTATGGCTACACCTTC
TRBV10-3	TRBJ1-6	TRBD1	many	CAIRDTGDESPLHF	TGTGCCATCAGGGATACAGGGGACGAATCACCCCTCCACTTT
TRBV2	TRBJ1-1	NA	few	CASRWGGNTEAFF	TGTGCCAGCAGATGGGGCGGGAACACTGAAGCTTTCTTT
TRBV9	TRBJ1-1	NA	many	CASSVNVAGPPEAFF	TGTGCCAGCAGCGTCAATGTTGCAGGGCCCCCTGAAGCTTTCTTT
TRBV6-5	TRBJ2-1	TRBD1	many	CASRPGTGGVRYNEQFF	TGTGCCAGCAGACCCGGGACAGGGGGCGTTCGGTACAATGAGCAGTTCTTC
TRBV6-5	TRBJ2-5	NA	NA	CASSYGEDSQETQYF	TGTGCCAGCAGTTACGGGGAAGACTCCCAAGAGACCCAGTACTTC
TRBV5-1	TRBJ1-4	TRBD1	many	CASSLGGGPSTNEKLFF	TGCGCCAGCAGCTTGGGAGGGGGCCCCTCAACTAATGAAAAACTGTTTTTT
TRBV6-6	TRBJ2-2	TRBD1	few	CASSFGQGANGELFF	TGTGCCAGCAGCTTCGGACAGGGGGCAAACGGGGAGCTGTTTTTT
TRBV20-1	TRBJ2-7	NA	NA	CSARVGARSPYEQYF	TGCAGTGCTAGAGTTGGGGCACGGAGCCCCTACGAGCAGTACTTC
TRBV5-1	TRBJ1-1	NA	NA	CASSTTTGNSEAFF	TGCGCCAGCAGCACAACTACAGGGAACAGTGAAGCTTTCTTT
TRBV3-1	TRBJ2-5	TRBD2	NA	CASSQELSFWERGETQYF	TGTGCCAGCAGCCAAGAACTCTCCTTCTGGGAGCGGGGCGAGACCCAGTACTTC
TRBV12-3/TRBV12-4	TRBJ2-1	TRBD2	few	CASSRTSGGLQFF	TGTGCCAGCAGCCGGACTAGCGGGGGCCTTCAGTTCTTC
TRBV11-2	TRBJ2-7	NA	many	CASSRWDGAYEQYF	TGTGCCAGCAGCAGATGGGACGGGGCCTACGAGCAGTACTTC
TRBV20-1	TRBJ2-1	TRBD2	many	CSASIPGTSGRARNYNEQFF	TGCAGTGCTAGTATCCCAGGGACTAGCGGGAGGGCTCGTAACTACAATGAGCAGTTCTTC
TRBV6-2/TRBV6-3	TRBJ1-2	NA	NA	CASSYRPQGSPSGYTF	TGTGCCAGCAGTTACCGTCCCCAGGGGAGTCCCTCCGGCTACACCTTC
TRBV20-1	TRBJ2-7	TRBD1	NA	CSARQGEAYEQYF	TGCAGTGCCCGACAGGGTGAAGCGTACGAGCAGTACTTC
TRBV4-3	TRBJ2-1	NA	NA	CASSQDLLTDEQFF	TGCGCCAGCAGCCAAGATCTTCTTACCGATGAGCAGTTCTTC
TRBV7-9	TRBJ1-5	NA	many	CASSLEVGGPSNQPQHF	TGTGCCAGCAGCTTAGAGGTGGGGGGCCCATCGAATCAGCCCCAGCATTTT
TRBV4-1	TRBJ2-7	TRBD1	few	CASSHLGGPYEQYF	TGCGCCAGCAGCCATCTAGGGGGCCCCTACGAGCAGTACTTC
TRBV24-1	TRBJ2-1	NA	many	CATRPRGNFNEQFF	TGTGCCACCAGGCCCAGGGGCAACTTCAATGAGCAGTTCTTC
TRBV11-1	TRBJ2-7	NA	NA	CASSLSRGEQYF	TGTGCCAGCAGCTTATCTAGGGGGGAGCAGTACTTC
TRBV20-1	TRBJ2-3	NA	NA	CSASGPTDTQYF	TGCAGTGCATCAGGGCCCACAGATACGCAGTATTTT
TRBV5-1	TRBJ2-2	TRBD2	NA	CASSRVAGGEGELFF	TGCGCCAGCAGCAGAGTAGCGGGAGGAGAAGGGGAGCTGTTTTTT